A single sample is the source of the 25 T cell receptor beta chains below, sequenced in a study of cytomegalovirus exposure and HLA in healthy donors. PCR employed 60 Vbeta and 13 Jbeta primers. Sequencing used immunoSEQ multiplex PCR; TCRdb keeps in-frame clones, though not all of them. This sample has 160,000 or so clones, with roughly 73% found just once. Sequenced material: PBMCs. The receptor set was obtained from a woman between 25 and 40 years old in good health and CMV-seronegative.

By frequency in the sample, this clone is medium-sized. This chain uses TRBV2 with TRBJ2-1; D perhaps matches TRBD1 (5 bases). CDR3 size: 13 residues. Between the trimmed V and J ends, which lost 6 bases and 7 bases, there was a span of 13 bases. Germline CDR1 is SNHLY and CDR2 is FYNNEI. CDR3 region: CASRVTVTNEQFF. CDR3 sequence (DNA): TGTGCCAGCAGGGTGACAGTTACTAATGAGCAGTTCTTC.

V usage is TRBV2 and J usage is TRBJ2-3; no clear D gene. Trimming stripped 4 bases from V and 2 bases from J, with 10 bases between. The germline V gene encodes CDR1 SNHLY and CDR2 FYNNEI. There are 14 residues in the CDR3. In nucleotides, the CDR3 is TGTGCCAGCAGTGGAGTCCAAGACACAGATACGCAGTATTTT. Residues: CASSGVQDTDTQYF.

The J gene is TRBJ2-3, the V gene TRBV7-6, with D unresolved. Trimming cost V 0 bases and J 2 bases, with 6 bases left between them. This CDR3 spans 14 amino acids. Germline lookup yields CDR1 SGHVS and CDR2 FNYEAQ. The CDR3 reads CASSLAHNTDTQYF. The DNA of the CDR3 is TGTGCCAGCAGCTTAGCACACAACACAGATACGCAGTATTTT.

CDR3 sequence reads: CASSPRQGAPYEQYF. CDR3 coding DNA: TGTGCCAGCAGCCCTCGACAGGGCGCGCCCTACGAGCAGTACTTC. The V and J genes are TRBV6-5 and TRBJ2-7; 7 bases are shared with TRBD1. There are 15 residues in the CDR3. The germline V gene encodes CDR1 MNHEY and CDR2 SVGAGI. V lost 6 bases and J lost 2; bases outside the gene matches: 10.

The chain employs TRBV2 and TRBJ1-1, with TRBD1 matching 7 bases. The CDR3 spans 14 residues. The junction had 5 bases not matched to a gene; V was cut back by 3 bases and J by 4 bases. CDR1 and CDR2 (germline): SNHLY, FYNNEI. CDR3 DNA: TGTGCCAGCAGTGAGAAGGGGGCAGTCACTGAAGCTTTCTTT. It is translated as CASSEKGAVTEAFF. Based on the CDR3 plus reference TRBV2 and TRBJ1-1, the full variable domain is EPEVTQTPSHQVTQMGQEVILRCVPISNHLYFYWYRQILGQKVEFLVSFYNNEISEKSEIFDDQFSVERPDGSNFTLKIRSTKLEDSAMYFCASSEKGAVTEAFFGQGTRLTVV.

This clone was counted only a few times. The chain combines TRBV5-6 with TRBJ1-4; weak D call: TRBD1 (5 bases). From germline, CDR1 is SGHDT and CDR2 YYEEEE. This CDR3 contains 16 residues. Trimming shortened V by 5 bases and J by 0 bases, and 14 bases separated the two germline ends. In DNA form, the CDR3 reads TGTGCCAGCAGACGATCAGGGAGGGCAACTAATGAAAAACTGTTTTTT. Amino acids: CASRRSGRATNEKLFF.

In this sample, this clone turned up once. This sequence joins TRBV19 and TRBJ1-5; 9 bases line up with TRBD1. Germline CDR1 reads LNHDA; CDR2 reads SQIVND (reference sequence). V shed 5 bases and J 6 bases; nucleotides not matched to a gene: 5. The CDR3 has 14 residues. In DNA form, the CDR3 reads TGTGCCAGTAGTTCACAGGGGGCAGGTCAGCCCCAGCATTTT. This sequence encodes CASSSQGAGQPQHF.

The CDR3 coding sequence is TGTGCCAGCAGCCTTCCAGGGGAATCACCCCTCCACTTT. Amino acids: CASSLPGESPLHF. The chain couples TRBV14 to TRBJ1-6, with D possibly matching TRBD1 (6 bases). The length of the CDR3 is 13 residues. Germline loops: CDR1 SGHDN, CDR2 FVKESK. The V and J ends lost 4 bases and 10 bases respectively, with 11 bases between them.

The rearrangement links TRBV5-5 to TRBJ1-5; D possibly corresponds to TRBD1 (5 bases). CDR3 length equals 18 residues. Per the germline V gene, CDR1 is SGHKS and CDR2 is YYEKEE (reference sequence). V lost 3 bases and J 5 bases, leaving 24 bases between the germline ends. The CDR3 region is CASSSLPGLAGGYQPQHF. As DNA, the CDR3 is TGTGCCAGCAGCTCACTTCCGGGACTCGCGGGAGGCTATCAGCCCCAGCATTTT.

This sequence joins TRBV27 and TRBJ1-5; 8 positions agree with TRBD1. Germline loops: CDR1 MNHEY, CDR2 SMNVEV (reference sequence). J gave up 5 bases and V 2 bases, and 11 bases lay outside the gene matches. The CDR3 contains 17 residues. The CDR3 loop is CASSLSRAGGGDQPQHF. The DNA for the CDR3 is TGTGCCAGCAGTTTAAGCCGCGCAGGGGGCGGTGATCAGCCCCAGCATTTT.

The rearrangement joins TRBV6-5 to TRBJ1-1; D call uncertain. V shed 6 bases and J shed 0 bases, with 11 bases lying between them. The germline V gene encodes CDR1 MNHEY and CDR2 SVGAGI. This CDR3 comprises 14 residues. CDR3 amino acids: CASSRSQLNTEAFF. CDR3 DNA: TGTGCCAGCAGCCGTTCACAACTGAACACTGAAGCTTTCTTT.

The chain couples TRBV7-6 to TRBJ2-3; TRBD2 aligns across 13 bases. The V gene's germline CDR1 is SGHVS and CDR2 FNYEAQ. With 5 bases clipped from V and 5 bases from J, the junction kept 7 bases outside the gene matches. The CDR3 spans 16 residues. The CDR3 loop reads CASSVGTSGTKDTQYF. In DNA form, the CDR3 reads TGTGCCAGCAGCGTAGGGACTAGCGGGACTAAAGATACGCAGTATTTT.

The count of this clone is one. CDR3 loop: CASSFKNTGELFF. CDR3 in DNA: TGTGCCAGCAGCTTCAAGAACACCGGGGAGCTGTTTTTT. The chain couples TRBV5-4 to TRBJ2-2; D unresolved. This CDR3 spans 13 amino acids. Trimming pared 2 bases from V and 1 base from J, leaving 3 bases between. Germline V CDR1 and CDR2: SGHNT, YYREEE (reference sequence).

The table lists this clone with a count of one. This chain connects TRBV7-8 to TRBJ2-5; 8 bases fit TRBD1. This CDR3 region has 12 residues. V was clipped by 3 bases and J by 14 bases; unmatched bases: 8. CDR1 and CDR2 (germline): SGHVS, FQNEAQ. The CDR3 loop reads CASSFDLGQDYF. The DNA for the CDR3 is TGTGCCAGCAGCTTTGACCTGGGACAGGACTACTTC.

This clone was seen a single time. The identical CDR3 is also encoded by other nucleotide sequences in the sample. CDR3 sequence (DNA): TGTGCCAGTAGCGGACAGGGATCCTACGAGCAGTACTTC. Translation: CASSGQGSYEQYF. The chain has TRBV19 and TRBJ2-7, with 8 bases matching TRBD1. The ends lost 6 bases at V and 1 base at J; junction bases unmatched: 2. The V gene's germline CDR1 is LNHDA and CDR2 SQIVND (reference sequence). CDR3 size: 13 residues.

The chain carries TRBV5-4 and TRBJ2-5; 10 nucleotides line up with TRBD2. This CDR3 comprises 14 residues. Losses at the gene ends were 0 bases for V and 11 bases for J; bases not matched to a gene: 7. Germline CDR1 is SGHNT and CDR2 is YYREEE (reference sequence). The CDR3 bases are TGTGCCAGCAGCTTGGCCCAGCTAGCGGGAGAGCAGTACTTC. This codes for CASSLAQLAGEQYF.

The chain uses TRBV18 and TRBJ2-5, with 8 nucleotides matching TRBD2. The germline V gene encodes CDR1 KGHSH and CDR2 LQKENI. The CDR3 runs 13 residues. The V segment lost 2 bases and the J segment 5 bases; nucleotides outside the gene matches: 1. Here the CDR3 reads CASSPAGGETQYF. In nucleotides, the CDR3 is TGTGCCAGCTCACCAGCGGGGGGTGAGACCCAGTACTTC.

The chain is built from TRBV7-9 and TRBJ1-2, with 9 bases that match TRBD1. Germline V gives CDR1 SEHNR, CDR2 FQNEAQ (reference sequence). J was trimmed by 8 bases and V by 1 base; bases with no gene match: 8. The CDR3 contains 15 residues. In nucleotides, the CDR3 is TGTGCCAGCAGCTTAGTATCGGACAGGGGTGGCGGCTACACCTTC. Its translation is CASSLVSDRGGGYTF. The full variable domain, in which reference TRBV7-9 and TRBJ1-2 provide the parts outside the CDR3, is DTGVSQNPRHKITKRGQNVTFRCDPISEHNRLYWYRQTLGQGPEFLTYFQNEAQLEKSRLLSDRFSAERPKGSFSTLEIQRTEQGDSAMYLCASSLVSDRGGGYTFGSGTRLTVV.

CDR3 amino acids: CASSLRMASSPLGELFF. CDR3 nucleotide sequence: TGTGCCAGTAGTCTCCGAATGGCTAGCAGCCCACTCGGGGAGCTGTTTTTT. The chain uses TRBV19 and TRBJ2-2, with D perhaps matching TRBD2 (5 bases). V lost 5 bases, J lost 7 bases, and 23 bases lay in between. Per germline, CDR1 LNHDA and CDR2 SQIVND (reference sequence). This CDR3 comprises 17 residues.

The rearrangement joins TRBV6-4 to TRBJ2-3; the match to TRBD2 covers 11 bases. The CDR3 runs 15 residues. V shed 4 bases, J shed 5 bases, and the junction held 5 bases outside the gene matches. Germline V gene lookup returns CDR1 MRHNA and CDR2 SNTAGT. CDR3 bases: TGTGCCAGCAGTGTAGCGGGGGGGCCGTTAGATACGCAGTATTTT. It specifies CASSVAGGPLDTQYF.

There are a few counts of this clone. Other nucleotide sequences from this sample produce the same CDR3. The CDR3 is CAWSVSSYEQYF. CDR3 nucleotides: TGTGCCTGGAGTGTCTCCTCCTACGAGCAGTACTTC. The V and J genes are TRBV30 and TRBJ2-7; no firm D call. Deletions cut 0 bases from V and 0 bases from J, with 3 bases between. This CDR3 spans 12 amino acids. CDR1 is GTSNPN and CDR2 is SVGIG in the germline V gene (reference sequence).

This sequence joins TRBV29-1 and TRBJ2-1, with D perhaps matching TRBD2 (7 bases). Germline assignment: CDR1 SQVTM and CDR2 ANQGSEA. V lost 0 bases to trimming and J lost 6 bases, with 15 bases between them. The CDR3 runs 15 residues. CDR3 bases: TGCAGCGTTGAAGATTTCCGGGGGGCGGGCAATGAGCAGTTCTTC. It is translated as CSVEDFRGAGNEQFF.

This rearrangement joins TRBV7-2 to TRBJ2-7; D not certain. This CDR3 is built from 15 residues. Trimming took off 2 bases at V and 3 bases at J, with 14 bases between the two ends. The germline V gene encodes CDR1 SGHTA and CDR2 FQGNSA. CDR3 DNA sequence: TGTGCCAGCAGCTTAAGCCTAGGCCCCTACTACGAGCAGTACTTC. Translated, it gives CASSLSLGPYYEQYF.

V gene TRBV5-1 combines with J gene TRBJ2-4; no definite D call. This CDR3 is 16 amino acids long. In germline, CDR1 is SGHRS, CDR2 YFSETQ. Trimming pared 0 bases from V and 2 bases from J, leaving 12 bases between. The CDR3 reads CASSLGAEPSKNIQYF. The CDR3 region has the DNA TGCGCCAGCAGCTTGGGGGCAGAACCCTCCAAAAACATTCAGTACTTC. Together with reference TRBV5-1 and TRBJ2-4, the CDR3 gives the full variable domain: KAGVTQTPRYLIKTRGQQVTLSCSPISGHRSVSWYQQTPGQGLQFLFEYFSETQRNKGNFPGRFSGRQFSNSRSEMNVSTLELGDSALYLCASSLGAEPSKNIQYFGAGTRLSVL.

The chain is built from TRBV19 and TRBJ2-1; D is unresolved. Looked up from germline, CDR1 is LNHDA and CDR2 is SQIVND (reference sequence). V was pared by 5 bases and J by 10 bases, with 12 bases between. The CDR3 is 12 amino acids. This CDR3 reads CASSEDYDEQFF. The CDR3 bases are TGTGCCAGTAGTGAGGATTATGACGAGCAGTTCTTC.